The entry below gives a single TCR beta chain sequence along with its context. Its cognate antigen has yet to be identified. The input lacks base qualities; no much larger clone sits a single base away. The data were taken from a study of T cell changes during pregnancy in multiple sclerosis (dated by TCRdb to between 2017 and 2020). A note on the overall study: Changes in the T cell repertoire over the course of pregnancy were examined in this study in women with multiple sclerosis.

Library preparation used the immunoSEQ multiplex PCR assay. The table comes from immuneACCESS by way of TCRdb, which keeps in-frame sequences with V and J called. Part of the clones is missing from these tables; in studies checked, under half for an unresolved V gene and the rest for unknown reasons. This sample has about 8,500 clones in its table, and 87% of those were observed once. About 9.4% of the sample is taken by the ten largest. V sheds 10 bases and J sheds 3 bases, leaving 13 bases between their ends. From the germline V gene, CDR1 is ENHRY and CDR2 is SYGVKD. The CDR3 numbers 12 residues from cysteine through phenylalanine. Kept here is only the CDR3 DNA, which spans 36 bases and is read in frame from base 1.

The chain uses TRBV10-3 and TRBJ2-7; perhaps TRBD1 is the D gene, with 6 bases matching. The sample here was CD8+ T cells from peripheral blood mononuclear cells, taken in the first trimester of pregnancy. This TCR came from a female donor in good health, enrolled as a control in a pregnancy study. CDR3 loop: CATQRTDYEQYF. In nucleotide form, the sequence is TGTGCCACCCAGCGGACAGACTACGAGCAGTACTTC.